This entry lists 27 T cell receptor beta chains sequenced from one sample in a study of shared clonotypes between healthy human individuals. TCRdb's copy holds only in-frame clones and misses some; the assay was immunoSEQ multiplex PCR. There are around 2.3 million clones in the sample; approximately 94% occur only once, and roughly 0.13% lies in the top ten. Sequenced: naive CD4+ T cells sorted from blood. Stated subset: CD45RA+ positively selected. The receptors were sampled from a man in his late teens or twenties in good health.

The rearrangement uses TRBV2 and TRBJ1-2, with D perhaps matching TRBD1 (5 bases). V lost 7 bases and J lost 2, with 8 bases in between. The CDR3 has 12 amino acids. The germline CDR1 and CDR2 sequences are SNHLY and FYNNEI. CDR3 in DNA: TGTGCCAGCAACGAGGGGAACTATGGCTACACCTTC. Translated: CASNEGNYGYTF.

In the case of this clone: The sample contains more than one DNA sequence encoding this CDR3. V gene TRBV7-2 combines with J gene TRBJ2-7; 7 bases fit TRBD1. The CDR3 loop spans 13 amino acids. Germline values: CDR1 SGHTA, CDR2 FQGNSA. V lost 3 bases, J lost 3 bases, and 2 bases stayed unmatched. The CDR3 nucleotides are TGTGCCAGCAGCTTGGACAGGTTCTACGAGCAGTACTTC. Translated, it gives CASSLDRFYEQYF.

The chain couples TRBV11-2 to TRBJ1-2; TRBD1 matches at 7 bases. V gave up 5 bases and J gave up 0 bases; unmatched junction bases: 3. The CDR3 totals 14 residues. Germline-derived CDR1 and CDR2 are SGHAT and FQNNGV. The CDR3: CASSAGTANYGYTF. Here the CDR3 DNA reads TGTGCCAGCAGCGCTGGGACAGCTAACTATGGCTACACCTTC. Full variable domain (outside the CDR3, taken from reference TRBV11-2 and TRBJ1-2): EAGVAQSPRYKIIEKRQSVAFWCNPISGHATLYWYQQILGQGPKLLIQFQNNGVVDDSQLPKDRFSAERLKGVDSTLKIQPAKLEDSAVYLCASSAGTANYGYTFGSGTRLTVV.

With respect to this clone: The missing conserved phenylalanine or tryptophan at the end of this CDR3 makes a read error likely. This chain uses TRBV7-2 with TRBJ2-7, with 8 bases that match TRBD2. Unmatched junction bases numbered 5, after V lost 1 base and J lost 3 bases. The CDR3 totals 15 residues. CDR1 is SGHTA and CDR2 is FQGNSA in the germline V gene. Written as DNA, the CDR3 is TGTGCCAGCAGCTTAGTTGGCCGGGGGGGCTACGAGCAGTACCTC. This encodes CASSLVGRGGYEQYL.

The CDR3 loop reads CASSLVVGRETQYF. The CDR3 bases are TGTGCCAGCAGCTTAGTAGTGGGGCGAGAGACCCAGTACTTC. The rearrangement links TRBV7-2 to TRBJ2-5, with TRBD1 as a possible D gene (5 bases). Germline lookup yields CDR1 SGHTA and CDR2 FQGNSA. The V and J ends lost 1 base and 4 bases respectively, with 10 bases between them. There are 14 residues in the CDR3.

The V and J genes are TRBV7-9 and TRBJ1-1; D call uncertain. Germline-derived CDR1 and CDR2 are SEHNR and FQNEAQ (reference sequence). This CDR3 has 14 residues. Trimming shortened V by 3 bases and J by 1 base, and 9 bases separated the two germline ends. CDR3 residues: CASSFREGNTEAFF. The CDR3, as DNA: TGTGCCAGCAGCTTTCGAGAAGGGAACACTGAAGCTTTCTTT. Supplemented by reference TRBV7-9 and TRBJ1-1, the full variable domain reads DTGVSQNPRHKITKRGQNVTFRCDPISEHNRLYWYRQTLGQGPEFLTYFQNEAQLEKSRLLSDRFSAERPKGSFSTLEIQRTEQGDSAMYLCASSFREGNTEAFFGQGTRLTVV.

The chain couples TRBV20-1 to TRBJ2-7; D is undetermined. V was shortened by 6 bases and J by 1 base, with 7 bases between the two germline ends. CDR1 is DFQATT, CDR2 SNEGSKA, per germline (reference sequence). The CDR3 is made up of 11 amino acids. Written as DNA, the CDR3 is TGCAGTGCCCTGACTTCCTACGAGCAGTACTTC. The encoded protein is CSALTSYEQYF.

The CDR3 DNA sequence: TGTGCCAGCTCACTACTGGGGACTCCCGATTCACCCCTCCACTTT. Its translation: CASSLLGTPDSPLHF. This rearrangement joins TRBV18 to TRBJ1-6; TRBD1 is a possible D gene (5 bases). Trimming took 4 bases from V and 8 from J, leaving 15 bases between them. The CDR3 covers 15 residues. Germline V CDR1 and CDR2: KGHSH, LQKENI.

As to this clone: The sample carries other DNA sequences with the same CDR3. CDR3 sequence reads: CAISERDRDTGELFF. CDR3 sequence (DNA): TGTGCCATCAGTGAACGGGACAGGGACACCGGGGAGCTGTTTTTT. The chain carries TRBV10-3 and TRBJ2-2; TRBD1 aligns across 9 bases. Germline values: CDR1 ENHRY, CDR2 SYGVKD. This CDR3 has 15 residues. V shed 3 bases and J 3 bases; nucleotides not matched to a gene: 2.

CDR3 residues: CAISDVLGPSGNTIYF. CDR3 coding DNA: TGTGCCATCAGTGACGTCTTGGGCCCCTCTGGAAACACCATATATTTT. The chain combines TRBV10-3 with TRBJ1-3, with unresolved D. Germline CDR1 reads ENHRY; CDR2 reads SYGVKD. This CDR3 contains 16 residues. V gave up 3 bases and J gave up 0 bases, with 12 bases separating them.

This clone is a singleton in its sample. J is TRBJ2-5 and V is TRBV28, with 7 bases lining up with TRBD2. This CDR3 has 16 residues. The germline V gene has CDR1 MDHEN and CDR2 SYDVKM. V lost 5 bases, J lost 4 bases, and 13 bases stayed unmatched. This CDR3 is CASSPLGRGGGETQYF. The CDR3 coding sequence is TGTGCCAGCAGTCCTCTTGGGAGGGGAGGAGGAGAGACCCAGTACTTC.

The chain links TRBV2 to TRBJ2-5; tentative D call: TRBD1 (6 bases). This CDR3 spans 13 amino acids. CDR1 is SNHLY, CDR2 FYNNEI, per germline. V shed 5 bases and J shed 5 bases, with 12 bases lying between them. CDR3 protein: CASSLGQAETQYF. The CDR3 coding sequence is TGTGCCAGCAGTCTGGGACAAGCGGAGACCCAGTACTTC.

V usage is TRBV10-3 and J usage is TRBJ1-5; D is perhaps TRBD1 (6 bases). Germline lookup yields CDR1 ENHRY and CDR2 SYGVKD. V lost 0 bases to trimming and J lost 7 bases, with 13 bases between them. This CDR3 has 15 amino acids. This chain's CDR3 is CAISESRGAGQPQHF. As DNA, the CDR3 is TGTGCCATCAGTGAGTCAAGGGGGGCAGGGCAGCCCCAGCATTTT.

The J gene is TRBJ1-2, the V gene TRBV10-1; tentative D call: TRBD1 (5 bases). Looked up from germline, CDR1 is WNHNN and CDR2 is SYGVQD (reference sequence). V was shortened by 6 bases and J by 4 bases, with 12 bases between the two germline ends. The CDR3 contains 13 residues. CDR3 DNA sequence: TGCGCCAGCAGCCGGGGGGAAAGCTATGGCTACACCTTC. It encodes CASSRGESYGYTF.

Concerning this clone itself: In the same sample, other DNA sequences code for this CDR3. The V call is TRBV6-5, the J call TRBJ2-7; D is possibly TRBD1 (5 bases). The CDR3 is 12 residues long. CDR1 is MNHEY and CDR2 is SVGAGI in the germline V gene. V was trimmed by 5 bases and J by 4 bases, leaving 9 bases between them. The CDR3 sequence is CASSKDRYEQYF. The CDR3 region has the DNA TGTGCCAGCAGTAAAGACAGATACGAGCAGTACTTC.

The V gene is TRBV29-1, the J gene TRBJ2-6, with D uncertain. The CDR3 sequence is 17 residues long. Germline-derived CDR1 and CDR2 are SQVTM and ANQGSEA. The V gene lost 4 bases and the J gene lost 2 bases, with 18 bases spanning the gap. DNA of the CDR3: TGCAGCGTTGTAGGGTTAAGGGAAGGCGCTGGGGCCAACGTCCTGACTTTC. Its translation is CSVVGLREGAGANVLTF.

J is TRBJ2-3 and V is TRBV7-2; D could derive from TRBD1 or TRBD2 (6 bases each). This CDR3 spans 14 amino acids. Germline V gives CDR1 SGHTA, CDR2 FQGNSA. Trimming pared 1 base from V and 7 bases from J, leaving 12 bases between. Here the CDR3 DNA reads TGTGCCAGCAGCTTAGACCGGGGGCGAAATACGCAGTATTTT. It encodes CASSLDRGRNTQYF.

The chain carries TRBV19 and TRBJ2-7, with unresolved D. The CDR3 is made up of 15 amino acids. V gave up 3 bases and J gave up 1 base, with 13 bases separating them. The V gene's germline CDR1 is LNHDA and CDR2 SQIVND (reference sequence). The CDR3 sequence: CASSMGLGKSYEQYF. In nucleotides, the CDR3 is TGTGCCAGTAGTATGGGCCTGGGGAAATCCTACGAGCAGTACTTC.

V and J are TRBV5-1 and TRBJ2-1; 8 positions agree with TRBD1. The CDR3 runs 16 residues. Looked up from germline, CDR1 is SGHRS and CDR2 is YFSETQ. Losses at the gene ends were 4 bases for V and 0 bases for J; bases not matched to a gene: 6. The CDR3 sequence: CASSAGQGSSYNEQFF. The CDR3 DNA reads TGCGCCAGCAGCGCAGGACAGGGAAGCTCCTACAATGAGCAGTTCTTC.

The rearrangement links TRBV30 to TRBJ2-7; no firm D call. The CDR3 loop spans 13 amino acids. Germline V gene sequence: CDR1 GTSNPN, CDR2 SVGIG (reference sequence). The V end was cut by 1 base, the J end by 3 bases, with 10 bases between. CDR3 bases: TGTGCCTGGAGTGGGCGCCCCTACTACGAGCAGTACTTC. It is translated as CAWSGRPYYEQYF. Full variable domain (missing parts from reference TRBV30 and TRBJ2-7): SQTIHQWPATLVQPVGSPLSLECTVEGTSNPNLYWYRQAAGRGLQLLFYSVGIGQISSEVPQNLSASRPQDRQFILSSKKLLLSDSGFYLCAWSGRPYYEQYFGPGTRLTVT.

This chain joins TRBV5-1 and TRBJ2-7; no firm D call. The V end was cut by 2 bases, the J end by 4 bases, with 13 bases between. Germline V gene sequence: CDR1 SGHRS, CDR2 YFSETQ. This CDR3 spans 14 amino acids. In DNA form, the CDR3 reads TGCGCCAGCAGCTTTGCCGTTGACCTTTACGAGCAGTACTTC. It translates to CASSFAVDLYEQYF.

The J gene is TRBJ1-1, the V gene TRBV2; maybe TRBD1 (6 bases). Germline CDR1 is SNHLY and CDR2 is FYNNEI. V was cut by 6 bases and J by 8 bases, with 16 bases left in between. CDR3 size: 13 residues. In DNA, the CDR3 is TGTGCCAGCAGGGACACAGGGCGAGGCGAAGCTTTCTTT. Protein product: CASRDTGRGEAFF.

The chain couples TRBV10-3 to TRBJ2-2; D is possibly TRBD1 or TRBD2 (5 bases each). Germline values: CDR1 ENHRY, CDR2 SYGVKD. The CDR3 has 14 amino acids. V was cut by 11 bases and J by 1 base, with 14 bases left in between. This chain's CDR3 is CAFSPGGNTGELFF. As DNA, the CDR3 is TGTGCCTTCTCTCCTGGGGGGAACACCGGGGAGCTGTTTTTT.

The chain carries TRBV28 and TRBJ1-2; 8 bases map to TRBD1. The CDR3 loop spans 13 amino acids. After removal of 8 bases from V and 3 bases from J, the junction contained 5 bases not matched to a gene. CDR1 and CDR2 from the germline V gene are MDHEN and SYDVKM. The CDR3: CASPKTGDYGYTF. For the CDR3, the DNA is TGTGCCAGCCCCAAGACAGGGGACTATGGCTACACCTTC.

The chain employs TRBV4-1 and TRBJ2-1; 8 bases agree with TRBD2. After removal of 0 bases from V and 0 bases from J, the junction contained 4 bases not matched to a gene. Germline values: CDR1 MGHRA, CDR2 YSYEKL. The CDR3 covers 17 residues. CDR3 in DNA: TGCGCCAGCAGCCAAGATCCAAGCGGGAGCTCCTACAATGAGCAGTTCTTC. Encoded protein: CASSQDPSGSSYNEQFF.

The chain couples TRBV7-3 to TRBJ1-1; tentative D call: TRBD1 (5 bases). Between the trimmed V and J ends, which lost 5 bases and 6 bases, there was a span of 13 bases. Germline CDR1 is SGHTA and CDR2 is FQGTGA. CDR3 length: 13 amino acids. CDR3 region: CASSPGTGAEAFF. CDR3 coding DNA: TGTGCCAGCAGCCCCGGGACGGGAGCTGAAGCTTTCTTT.

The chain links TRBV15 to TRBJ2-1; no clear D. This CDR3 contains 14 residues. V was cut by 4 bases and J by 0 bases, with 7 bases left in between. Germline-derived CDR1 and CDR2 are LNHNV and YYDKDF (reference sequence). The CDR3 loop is CATSTPTSYNEQFF. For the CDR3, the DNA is TGTGCCACCAGCACGCCTACCTCCTACAATGAGCAGTTCTTC.